What follows are 21 T cell receptor beta chains derived from one specimen sequenced in a study of cytomegalovirus exposure and HLA in healthy donors. PCR involved 60 Vbeta and 13 Jbeta primers. Data came from immunoSEQ multiplex PCR; TCRdb stores just in-frame clones and leaves some out. This sample yields approximately 130,000 clones, of which more than 60% are seen a single time; 7.5% to 9.5% belongs to the top ten. Sequenced sample: PBMCs. These receptors originate from a woman aged 50 to 65 in good health and CMV-seropositive.

This clone has a single count. The chain links TRBV10-2 to TRBJ2-6; no definite D call. The V end lost 6 bases, the J end lost 3 bases, and 21 bases lay between the germline ends. The germline gives CDR1 WSHSY, CDR2 SAAADI. The CDR3 is 18 residues long. The CDR3 here is CASSPGSAARYGANVLTF. Here the CDR3 DNA reads TGCGCCAGCAGCCCCGGGTCCGCCGCGAGATATGGGGCCAACGTCCTGACTTTC.

V and J are TRBV6-6 and TRBJ2-5; maybe TRBD2 (6 bases). Looked up from germline, CDR1 is MNHNY and CDR2 is SVGAGI (reference sequence). This CDR3 spans 14 amino acids. Between the trimmed V and J ends, which lost 1 base and 5 bases, there was a span of 11 bases. The CDR3 loop reads CASSYWREGETQYF. Written as DNA, the CDR3 is TGTGCCAGCAGTTACTGGCGGGAAGGGGAGACCCAGTACTTC.

This clone has only one observation. The chain uses TRBV5-1 and TRBJ2-1, with 8 nucleotides matching TRBD2. The CDR3 sequence is 16 residues long. The germline CDR1 and CDR2 sequences are SGHRS and YFSETQ. V was clipped by 0 bases and J by 7 bases; unmatched bases: 9. The CDR3 is CASSLASGGPRNEQFF. In DNA form, the CDR3 reads TGCGCCAGCAGCTTGGCTTCGGGAGGGCCTCGAAATGAGCAGTTCTTC.

The chain is built from TRBV19 and TRBJ1-4; 7 nucleotides match TRBD1. Germline trimming cut 4 bases from V and 8 bases from J; bases unmatched to any gene: 19. Germline-derived CDR1 and CDR2 are LNHDA and SQIVND (reference sequence). CDR3 length: 18 residues. The chain's CDR3 is CASSRSYRGRRSGEKLFF. The DNA of the CDR3 is TGTGCCAGTAGTAGATCCTACAGGGGAAGAAGGAGCGGAGAAAAACTGTTTTTT.

J is TRBJ2-6 and V is TRBV11-3; D is uncertain. CDR1 and CDR2 (germline): SGHNT, YENEEA. Trimming removed 6 bases at V and 7 bases at J, with 10 bases between. The CDR3 has 13 residues. CDR3 nucleotides: TGTGCCAGCAGGGCTTATGTCGCCAACGTCCTGACTTTC. It translates to CASRAYVANVLTF. The variable domain in full, completed from reference TRBV11-3 and TRBJ2-6, reads EAGVVQSPRYKIIEKKQPVAFWCNPISGHNTLYWYLQNLGQGPELLIRYENEEAVDDSQLPKDRFSAERLKGVDSTLKIQPAELGDSAVYLCASRAYVANVLTFGAGSRLTVL.

This clone was picked up a small number of times. The rearrangement uses TRBV19 and TRBJ1-4; D might be TRBD1 (5 bases). The V gene's germline CDR1 is LNHDA and CDR2 SQIVND (reference sequence). V lost 7 bases to trimming and J lost 7 bases, with 16 bases between them. The CDR3 covers 14 residues. CDR3 coding DNA: TGTGCCAGTACCTCCAACGTTAGGGGTGAAAAACTGTTTTTT. Protein sequence: CASTSNVRGEKLFF.

V usage is TRBV11-2 and J usage is TRBJ2-7, with 7 bases lining up with TRBD2. Germline values: CDR1 SGHAT, CDR2 FQNNGV. The V and J ends lost 1 base and 3 bases, in that order; junction bases with no gene match: 6. CDR3 length: 15 residues. CDR3 sequence: CASSLAASGLYEQYF. As DNA, the CDR3 is TGTGCCAGCAGCTTAGCGGCTAGCGGACTCTACGAGCAGTACTTC.

This chain joins TRBV9 and TRBJ2-2; D possibly corresponds to TRBD1 (5 bases). Trimming took off 1 base at V and 5 bases at J, with 12 bases between the two ends. The germline V gene encodes CDR1 SGDLS and CDR2 YYNGEE. CDR3 length: 15 amino acids. The CDR3 DNA reads TGTGCCAGCAGCGTAAAAGGGGCGGCGACCGGGGAGCTGTTTTTT. Translation: CASSVKGAATGELFF.

The chain carries TRBV2 and TRBJ1-1; 7 bases line up with TRBD1. Unmatched junction bases numbered 3, after V lost 0 bases and J lost 8 bases. The CDR3 has 13 residues. Germline values: CDR1 SNHLY, CDR2 FYNNEI. The CDR3 here is CASSEANRGEAFF. The CDR3 nucleotides are TGTGCCAGCAGTGAAGCCAACAGGGGAGAAGCTTTCTTT.

This clone was picked up one time. CDR3 nucleotide sequence: TGTGCCAGCAGCTCGGGGACGGGGGTTGGCACCGGGGAGCTGTTTTTT. This encodes CASSSGTGVGTGELFF. The V gene is TRBV11-3, the J gene TRBJ2-2, with D perhaps matching TRBD2 (6 bases). V was shortened by 4 bases and J by 4 bases, with 16 bases between the two germline ends. Per the germline V gene, CDR1 is SGHNT and CDR2 is YENEEA. CDR3 length: 16 residues.

The V and J genes are TRBV7-9 and TRBJ2-1, with TRBD1 matching 8 bases. CDR1 and CDR2 from the germline V gene are SEHNR and FQNEAQ (reference sequence). V dropped 5 bases and J dropped 0; count of bases not matched to a gene: 15. This CDR3 region has 19 residues. The CDR3 DNA reads TGTGCCAGCAGCCCAACAGGGGGTTCCGCGACGAGCTCCTACAATGAGCAGTTCTTC. Amino acids: CASSPTGGSATSSYNEQFF.

The V gene is TRBV4-1, the J gene TRBJ2-1; 7 bases are a match to TRBD2. There are 13 residues in the CDR3. V lost 0 bases and J lost 8; bases outside the gene matches: 1. Germline assignment: CDR1 MGHRA and CDR2 YSYEKL. CDR3 loop: CASSQDRGDEQFF. The CDR3 DNA follows: TGCGCCAGCAGCCAAGATCGGGGGGATGAGCAGTTCTTC.

The chain carries TRBV7-9 and TRBJ1-2; D is uncertain. This CDR3 contains 12 residues. Germline loops: CDR1 SEHNR, CDR2 FQNEAQ (reference sequence). V was clipped by 1 base and J by 8 bases, with 8 bases between them. In DNA form, the CDR3 reads TGTGCCAGCAGCTTAGGGCCGGGGGGCTACACCTTC. This codes for CASSLGPGGYTF.

The genes are TRBV19 and TRBJ2-1, with D uncertain. This CDR3 region has 12 residues. Germline CDR1 is LNHDA and CDR2 is SQIVND (reference sequence). Trimming took off 3 bases at V and 9 bases at J, with 9 bases between the two ends. CDR3 nucleotides: TGTGCCAGTAGTATTGCGACGGGTGAGCAGTTCTTC. Translated: CASSIATGEQFF.

The rearrangement joins TRBV9 to TRBJ2-3; 9 bases line up with TRBD2. The length of the CDR3 is 15 residues. The V and J ends lost 3 bases and 5 bases, in that order; junction bases with no gene match: 7. Germline V gives CDR1 SGDLS, CDR2 YYNGEE. CDR3 DNA sequence: TGTGCCAGCAGCGAAGGCGGGGGGGCCCAAGATACGCAGTATTTT. Protein sequence: CASSEGGGAQDTQYF. The full variable domain, with the rest looked up from reference TRBV9 and TRBJ2-3, is DSGVTQTPKHLITATGQRVTLRCSPRSGDLSVYWYQQSLDQGLQFLIQYYNGEERAKGNILERFSAQQFPDLHSELNLSSLELGDSALYFCASSEGGGAQDTQYFGPGTRLTVL.

V is TRBV14 and J is TRBJ2-3; 8 bases are shared with TRBD1. Germline V gives CDR1 SGHDN, CDR2 FVKESK. CDR3 size: 15 residues. The trim removed 2 bases at V and 1 base at J, leaving 2 bases unmatched. CDR3 bases: TGTGCCAGCAGCCAACCGGGACAGGGCACAGATACGCAGTATTTT. Translating gives CASSQPGQGTDTQYF.

This clone was picked up one time. The V call is TRBV7-3, the J call TRBJ2-3; D perhaps matches TRBD1 (6 bases). Trimming left V 5 bases short and J 8 bases short, with 14 bases between. Per the germline V gene, CDR1 is SGHTA and CDR2 is FQGTGA. This CDR3 contains 13 residues. This CDR3 is CASSASTGFTQYF. The CDR3 region has the DNA TGTGCCAGCAGCGCCTCGACAGGTTTTACGCAGTATTTT.

The table lists this clone with a few counts. This chain connects TRBV18 to TRBJ2-7; TRBD2 agrees at 10 bases. This CDR3 contains 15 residues. V shed 2 bases and J 5 bases; nucleotides not matched to a gene: 6. Germline CDR1 KGHSH, CDR2 LQKENI. DNA for the CDR3: TGTGCCAGCTCACCAGCGGCTAGCGGGGGCCACGAGCAGTACTTC. Translation gives CASSPAASGGHEQYF.

The chain has TRBV25-1 and TRBJ1-1, with D hard to call. Trimming removed 1 base at V and 4 bases at J, with 10 bases between. Germline loops: CDR1 MGHDK, CDR2 SYGVNS. The CDR3 totals 14 residues. In nucleotides, the CDR3 is TGTGCCAGCAGTGAATCGCGAGGCGGCACTGAAGCTTTCTTT. Its translation is CASSESRGGTEAFF.

The gene calls are TRBV6-6 and TRBJ1-3; a weak D match, TRBD1 (5 bases). The CDR3 has 15 amino acids. The germline CDR1 and CDR2 sequences are MNHNY and SVGAGI (reference sequence). Trimming removed 2 bases from V and 4 bases from J, with 12 bases in between. In nucleotides, the CDR3 is TGTGCCAGCAGTTACATGAGGGGAGGAGGAAACACCATATATTTT. Its translation: CASSYMRGGGNTIYF.

This clone was counted once. The chain joins TRBV4-2 to TRBJ2-3, with 8 bases matching TRBD2. This CDR3 spans 17 amino acids. J lost 5 bases, V lost 1 base, and 11 bases had no gene match. CDR1 LGHNA and CDR2 YNFKEQ come from the germline V gene. The CDR3 is CASSQGFQREMLDTQYF. The CDR3 DNA reads TGTGCCAGCAGCCAAGGTTTCCAGCGGGAGATGTTAGATACGCAGTATTTT.